This paragraph covers one TCR beta chain sequence. The sample contains more than one DNA sequence encoding this CDR3. The data derive from a study of blood T cell repertoires in COVID-19. As for the study in general: The samples span acute and convalescent COVID-19 from the United States, Italy and Spain. Sample material is recorded as cDNA or gDNA derived from T cells, B-cell-depleted T cells, or PBMCs.

Per germline, CDR1 SGHRS and CDR2 YFSETQ. The CDR3 totals 13 residues. Trimming pared 0 bases from V and 4 bases from J, leaving 7 bases between. Some clones are missing from TCRdb's copy, which holds only in-frame ones; the method was immunoSEQ multiplex PCR. Among around 130,000 clones listed, 77% were seen once. The sequence was obtained from a human donor in a cohort sampled during active COVID-19. Sequenced input: peripheral blood. The chain links TRBV5-1 to TRBJ1-1, with unresolved D. The CDR3 region has the DNA TGCGCCAGCAGCTTGGGTGGAGGCACTGAAGCTTTCTTT. This sequence encodes CASSLGGGTEAFF.